Described below is a single T cell receptor (beta chain) sequence and its context. The antigen it binds to is not known. No base quality information exists; no much larger clone differs at one position. Moderately to severely active disease, a Clinical Activity Score of at least 3, a NOSPECS grade of at least 4, and a duration under 3 months were present in ophthalmopathy patients. Any patient with an uncontrolled infection, another autoimmune disease, pregnancy or lactation was excluded. Clinical symptoms, serum thyroxine and TRAb, thyroid ultrasound, and orbital computed tomography formed the basis for the diagnoses. PBMCs were separated from under 11 ml of fresh peripheral blood using Ficoll-Paque density gradient centrifugation. Trizol reagent was used to extract total RNA, and RNA quality was then checked on an Agilent 2100 Bioanalyzer. Taken from cysteine to phenylalanine, the CDR3 has 13 residues. Only CDR3 DNA remains: 39 bases, in frame from the first base. CDR1 SGHRS and CDR2 YFSETQ are derived from the germline V gene. V and J are truncated by 0 bases and 3 bases respectively, leaving an intervening sequence of 6 bases.

The data stem from a study of T cells in Graves' hyperthyroidism and ophthalmopathy (dated by TCRdb to about 2019). Looking at the study overall: Peripheral blood was sampled at the time of initial diagnosis, prior to any treatment. TCR V-J signatures able to tell the groups apart were searched for in a discovery cohort of 90 to 100 patients, of whom fewer than 45 had Graves' ophthalmopathy and roughly 59 had stable Graves' hyperthyroidism. An independent validation cohort of some 18 hyperthyroidism patients and more than 15 patients who later progressed to ophthalmopathy tested prospective prediction of ophthalmopathy. The approximately 98 discovery patients were randomly divided into training and test sets at a 7:3 ratio. The study also compared thyroid tissue and blood T-cell repertoires from about six Graves' hyperthyroidism patients. Following sampling, methimazole starting at 30 mg daily was given to hyperthyroidism patients, and high-dose intravenous methylprednisolone was given to ophthalmopathy patients. According to the paper, TCR Vbeta CDR3 sequencing was carried out on some 140 peripheral blood samples, which came from under 50 ophthalmopathy, roughly 75 hyperthyroidism and approximately 17 progressor patients.

The study at large found these results: A 13 V-J signature model separated ophthalmopathy from stable hyperthyroidism, with approximately 86% sensitivity and 81.08% specificity in cross-validation and 80%/75% in testing. Most expanded thyroid clonotypes (frequency above 0.001) were also detected in blood, a finding suggesting that blood repertoires may reflect thyroid immune responses. During validation, the model predicted progression to ophthalmopathy a median of around 6 months ahead of onset, with almost 71% sensitivity and 72.22% specificity. No statistical method was used to fix the sample size in advance, and group allocation was not hidden from the investigators.

Amplification of TCR beta CDR3 regions was carried out from RNA transcripts. The TCR CDR3 was subjected to a first round of RT-PCR using the HTBI primer set and the Qiagen OneStep RT-PCR kit. A second multiplex PCR round built the libraries, followed by size selection and purification. Libraries were sequenced paired-end with 100 bp reads on an Illumina HiSeq2000. As for the authors' bioinformatics: Raw data were processed with SOAPnuke, discarding reads with adapters, uncalled bases, mean Phred below 15, or no exact constant-primer or identifier match. High-quality paired reads were merged with COPE v1.2.5, and unique nucleotide sequences were defined as clonotypes. MiTCR v1.1 was used to align the clonotypes against IMGT TRBV, TRBD and TRBJ reference segments. The analysis included only V-J combinations with a frequency above 0.0001, which together covered about 99% of the repertoires. A TCS score was defined as the ratio between F50 (clonal expansion) and ExV (chaos), using BLOSUM62-based TCRdist between CDR3 peptides within each V-J. Welch's t-statistics and random forest reduced 514 V-J features to 13, which were used in a naive Bayes classifier (R e1071). TCRdb took the public reads, trimmed them with fastp at Q25, ran MiXCR for clone calling and kept in-frame beta chains. Rows with one shared CDR3 protein collapse into an entry with the most common genes and DNA. It is TCRdb's table, rather than the study itself, that gives the V and J calls and clone size. In this sample the table shows some 650,000 distinct CDR3 sequences, approximately 16% of which occur a single time. The leading ten clones occupy 2.5% to 4% of the sample.

The rearrangement combines TRBV5-1 with TRBJ1-2, with the D gene not clear enough to name. The sequence came from a woman between 35 and 50 years old with Graves' ophthalmopathy. Sample: blood. The CDR3 is CASSLVADYGYTF. The bases read TGCGCCAGCAGCTTGGTAGCCGACTATGGCTACACCTTC.